This T cell receptor (beta chain) derives from a study of cytomegalovirus exposure and HLA in healthy donors. Study-wide results and limits: Sequencing likely produced, as an artifact, a cluster of highly shared sequence variants. It emerged from a later analysis that several of the most significant clusters appeared to be linked to common viral pathogens. Earlier results showed most TCR beta V segments being productive about 87% or about 30% of the time.

V lost 4 bases and J lost 8; bases outside the gene matches: 10. This CDR3 region has 14 residues. The V gene's germline CDR1 is SNHLY and CDR2 FYNNEI. PCR used 60 Vbeta primers and 13 Jbeta primers. Clones were read by immunoSEQ multiplex PCR, and TCRdb kept only the in-frame ones, dropping some. The sample carries around 190,000 clones, 70% to 90% recorded once. Of note for this clone: Antigen unknown.

The source of this sequence is a woman in her forties or fifties in good health and CMV-seronegative. The sequenced sample consisted of PBMCs. The genes are TRBV2 and TRBJ1-1, with 7 bases fitting TRBD1. CDR3 in amino acids: CASSGKPRTGEAFF. CDR3 sequence (DNA): TGTGCCAGCAGTGGGAAACCCAGGACAGGAGAAGCTTTCTTT.